These 24 T cell receptor beta chains were sequenced from one sample in a study of T cell responses to AZD1222 COVID-19 vaccine. TCRdb's copy holds only in-frame clones and misses some; the assay was immunoSEQ multiplex PCR. The sample lists about 92,000 clones; approximately 91% were seen once. Sequencing used peripheral blood, obtained on day 0 of AZD1222 vaccination. These TCRs come from an adult in good health.

This clone was picked up one time. The CDR3 nucleotides are TGTGCCAGCAGCTTAGTAAGGACTGCCTACGAGCAGTACTTC. It is translated as CASSLVRTAYEQYF. The chain is built from TRBV7-2 and TRBJ2-7, with D possibly being TRBD2 (5 bases). CDR3 length: 14 residues. Trimming took 1 base from V and 2 from J, leaving 9 bases between them. The germline gives CDR1 SGHTA, CDR2 FQGNSA.

The chain employs TRBV11-2 and TRBJ1-1, with unresolved D. This CDR3 comprises 13 residues. Germline CDR1 and CDR2: SGHAT and FQNNGV. V dropped 5 bases and J dropped 0 bases, with 7 bases sitting between them. The CDR3 sequence: CASSPSLNTEAFF. Here the CDR3 DNA reads TGTGCCAGCAGCCCCAGCTTGAACACTGAAGCTTTCTTT.

The table lists this clone with a count of one. The chain combines TRBV5-4 with TRBJ1-3, with D perhaps matching TRBD1 (6 bases). This CDR3 has 12 residues. Deletions cut 4 bases from V and 8 bases from J, with 10 bases between. Germline V gene lookup returns CDR1 SGHNT and CDR2 YYREEE (reference sequence). CDR3 sequence: CASSAQGYTIYF. The CDR3 DNA reads TGTGCCAGCAGCGCACAGGGTTACACCATATATTTT. Based on the CDR3 plus reference TRBV5-4 and TRBJ1-3, the full variable domain is ETGVTQSPTHLIKTRGQQVTLRCSSQSGHNTVSWYQQALGQGPQFIFQYYREEENGRGNFPPRFSGLQFPNYSSELNVNALELDDSALYLCASSAQGYTIYFGEGSWLTVV.

The CDR3 sequence: CASSLVFRGPQNEQFF. The CDR3, as DNA: TGCGCCAGCAGCTTGGTTTTCAGGGGGCCTCAAAATGAGCAGTTCTTC. The chain has TRBV5-1 and TRBJ2-1, with 8 bases fitting TRBD1. CDR1 and CDR2 (germline): SGHRS, YFSETQ. V lost 0 bases and J lost 7; bases outside the gene matches: 9. The CDR3 has 16 amino acids.

V is TRBV18 and J is TRBJ1-5; 9 bases align to TRBD1. The CDR3 totals 17 residues. Germline V gene data show CDR1 as KGHSH and CDR2 as LQKENI. The junction had 15 bases not matched to a gene; V was cut back by 5 bases and J by 7 bases. CDR3 in amino acids: CASSSTGGGLAGQPQHF. The CDR3 nucleotides are TGTGCCAGCTCATCGACAGGGGGGGGTCTGGCGGGCCAGCCCCAGCATTTT. The full variable domain, completed using reference TRBV18 and TRBJ1-5, is NAGVMQNPRHLVRRRGQEARLRCSPMKGHSHVYWYRQLPEEGLKFMVYLQKENIIDESGMPKERFSAEFPKEGPSILRIQQVVRGDSAAYFCASSSTGGGLAGQPQHFGDGTRLSIL.

The rearrangement joins TRBV9 to TRBJ2-2; maybe TRBD2 (5 bases). Germline lookup yields CDR1 SGDLS and CDR2 YYNGEE. V gave up 0 bases and J gave up 4 bases, with 19 bases separating them. The CDR3 contains 18 residues. The CDR3 bases are TGTGCCAGCAGCGTAGCGATAACCGGGGAGTGGGGCACCGGGGAGCTGTTTTTT. It is translated as CASSVAITGEWGTGELFF.

This chain uses TRBV2 with TRBJ1-4; the D is unclear. Trimming cost V 1 base and J 4 bases, with 13 bases left between them. The germline V gene encodes CDR1 SNHLY and CDR2 FYNNEI. This CDR3 has 16 amino acids. The CDR3 region has the DNA TGTGCCAGCAGTGAAGGGAACAGAGAATATAATGAAAAACTGTTTTTT. Its translation: CASSEGNREYNEKLFF.

This chain connects TRBV10-3 to TRBJ2-3; 7 nucleotides line up with TRBD2. Trimming cost V 0 bases and J 3 bases; bases outside gene matches: 9. Germline V lookup: CDR1 ENHRY, CDR2 SYGVKD. The length of the CDR3 is 17 residues. The CDR3 spells CAISESRGGGGTDTQYF. Written as DNA, the CDR3 is TGTGCCATCAGTGAGTCTAGGGGTGGCGGGGGTACAGATACGCAGTATTTT.

The CDR3 reads CASSLTSGVYNEQFF. The CDR3 DNA sequence: TGTGCCAGCAGTTTGACTAGCGGGGTATACAATGAGCAGTTCTTC. V gene TRBV6-5 combines with J gene TRBJ2-1, with 11 positions matching TRBD2. This CDR3 is 15 amino acids long. The junction had 3 bases not matched to a gene; V was cut back by 4 bases and J by 4 bases. The germline CDR1 and CDR2 sequences are MNHEY and SVGAGI.

The rearrangement links TRBV7-2 to TRBJ1-5, with 7 bases fitting TRBD1. V trimming: 3 bases; J trimming: 5 bases; junction bases outside the gene matches: 13. The CDR3 spans 17 residues. Germline CDR1 reads SGHTA; CDR2 reads FQGNSA. Written as DNA, the CDR3 is TGTGCCAGCAGCTTGACAGGGACTCCCACTGCTCATCAGCCCCAGCATTTT. The encoded protein is CASSLTGTPTAHQPQHF.

V usage is TRBV12-3 or TRBV12-4 and J usage is TRBJ1-1; a weak D match, TRBD1 (5 bases). The CDR3 sequence is 12 residues long. V lost 1 base to trimming and J lost 12 bases, with 12 bases between them. The CDR3 nucleotides are TGTGCCAGCAGTTTAGTCCCTGAGGGGACTTTCTTT. Translation gives CASSLVPEGTFF.

The sample holds one count of this clone. The CDR3 spells CASSSSQGLLNTIYF. CDR3 coding DNA: TGTGCCAGCAGCTCATCTCAGGGTTTACTAAACACCATATATTTT. V and J are TRBV7-2 and TRBJ1-3, with a possible D match to TRBD1 (5 bases). Trimming removed 4 bases at V and 6 bases at J, with 16 bases between. This CDR3 has 15 amino acids. Germline loops: CDR1 SGHTA, CDR2 FQGNSA.

V and J are TRBV12-3 or TRBV12-4 and TRBJ2-5, with D unclear. The CDR3 runs 11 residues. Trimming took off 2 bases at V and 5 bases at J, with 3 bases between the two ends. This chain's CDR3 is CASSLMETQYF. For the CDR3, the DNA is TGTGCCAGCAGTTTAATGGAGACCCAGTACTTC.

The chain uses TRBV7-2 and TRBJ1-6, with D uncertain. Trimming took off 1 base at V and 2 bases at J, with 3 bases between the two ends. The germline V gene encodes CDR1 SGHTA and CDR2 FQGNSA. The CDR3 runs to 14 residues. CDR3 coding DNA: TGTGCCAGCAGCTTAGGGGCCTATAATTCACCCCTCCACTTT. It codes for CASSLGAYNSPLHF.

The chain joins TRBV21-1 to TRBJ2-3. TRBV21-1 represents a pseudogene. This CDR3 region has 14 residues. The CDR3 DNA is TGTGCCAGCAGCAAAGCAGGGAACACAGATACGCAGTATTTT. It codes for CASSKAGNTDTQYF.

Here the CDR3 reads CASSVGGSEKLFF. CDR3 coding DNA: TGTGCCAGCAGCGTAGGAGGGTCTGAAAAACTGTTTTTT. The V call is TRBV9, the J call TRBJ1-4, with D hard to call. The CDR3 spans 13 residues. Germline assignment: CDR1 SGDLS and CDR2 YYNGEE. V was trimmed by 0 bases and J by 7 bases, leaving 7 bases between them.

This clone was seen only a few times. The J gene is TRBJ1-6, the V gene TRBV19; D perhaps matches TRBD1 (5 bases). There are 15 residues in the CDR3. Germline V gives CDR1 LNHDA, CDR2 SQIVND (reference sequence). V was trimmed by 4 bases and J by 8 bases, leaving 15 bases between them. The CDR3: CASSTLGEGHSPLHF. The CDR3 bases are TGTGCCAGTAGTACCCTGGGGGAGGGTCATTCACCCCTCCACTTT.

This sequence joins TRBV7-2 and TRBJ1-1, with 10 bases that match TRBD1. Trimming took 6 bases from V and 5 from J; bases not matched to a gene: 12. Germline-derived CDR1 and CDR2 are SGHTA and FQGNSA. The CDR3 is 16 residues long. The CDR3 coding sequence is TGTGCCAGCAGTAACGGAGACAGGGGGCGATTTACTGAAGCTTTCTTT. Translation: CASSNGDRGRFTEAFF.

CDR3 loop: CASSLVWQSSYEQYF. As DNA, the CDR3 is TGTGCCAGCAGCTTAGTGTGGCAGAGTTCCTACGAGCAGTACTTC. V usage is TRBV7-2 and J usage is TRBJ2-7; no clear D gene. Germline V gene sequence: CDR1 SGHTA, CDR2 FQGNSA. The CDR3 contains 15 residues. V was shortened by 1 base and J by 1 base, with 11 bases between the two germline ends.

CDR3 nucleotide sequence: TGCGCCAGCAGCCAAGAAAACCCCCCGGCAGCTACCTACAATGAGCAGTTCTTC. Residues: CASSQENPPAATYNEQFF. This chain connects TRBV4-3 to TRBJ2-1; D call uncertain. The V and J ends lost 0 bases and 2 bases respectively, with 17 bases between them. The CDR3 spans 18 residues. Germline-derived CDR1 and CDR2 are LGHNA and YSLEER.

The rearrangement links TRBV7-9 to TRBJ2-3; perhaps TRBD2 as D (6 bases). This CDR3 comprises 14 residues. Trimming took 4 bases from V and 1 from J, leaving 9 bases between them. Per germline, CDR1 SEHNR and CDR2 FQNEAQ (reference sequence). The CDR3, as DNA: TGTGCCAGCAGCTCAGGCGGGGGCACAGATACGCAGTATTTT. Its translation: CASSSGGGTDTQYF.

The rearrangement uses TRBV7-3 and TRBJ1-1; TRBD1 is a possible D gene (5 bases). Germline CDR1 reads SGHTA; CDR2 reads FQGTGA. The V gene lost 8 bases and the J gene lost 4 bases, with 17 bases spanning the gap. CDR3 length: 14 amino acids. CDR3 sequence (DNA): TGTGCCAGCCTTATAGAGGGGCTTGTCACTGAAGCTTTCTTT. Protein sequence: CASLIEGLVTEAFF.

The CDR3 protein is CASRRFGTGKGDSGYTF. CDR3 coding DNA: TGTGCCAGCAGGCGCTTCGGGACAGGAAAAGGCGATTCGGGCTACACCTTC. The V call is TRBV5-4, the J call TRBJ1-2; 8 nucleotides align to TRBD1. The CDR3 spans 17 residues. J gave up 8 bases and V 5 bases, and 20 bases lay outside the gene matches. Germline V CDR1 and CDR2: SGHNT, YYREEE (reference sequence).

This clone was picked up a small number of times. The rearrangement uses TRBV5-4 and TRBJ2-3, with 12 bases fitting TRBD2. The CDR3 sequence is 16 residues long. V gave up 4 bases and J gave up 3 bases; unmatched junction bases: 6. Germline loops: CDR1 SGHNT, CDR2 YYREEE (reference sequence). This CDR3 is CASSLRLAGATDTQYF. For the CDR3, the DNA is TGTGCCAGCAGCCTCCGACTAGCGGGGGCGACAGATACGCAGTATTTT.